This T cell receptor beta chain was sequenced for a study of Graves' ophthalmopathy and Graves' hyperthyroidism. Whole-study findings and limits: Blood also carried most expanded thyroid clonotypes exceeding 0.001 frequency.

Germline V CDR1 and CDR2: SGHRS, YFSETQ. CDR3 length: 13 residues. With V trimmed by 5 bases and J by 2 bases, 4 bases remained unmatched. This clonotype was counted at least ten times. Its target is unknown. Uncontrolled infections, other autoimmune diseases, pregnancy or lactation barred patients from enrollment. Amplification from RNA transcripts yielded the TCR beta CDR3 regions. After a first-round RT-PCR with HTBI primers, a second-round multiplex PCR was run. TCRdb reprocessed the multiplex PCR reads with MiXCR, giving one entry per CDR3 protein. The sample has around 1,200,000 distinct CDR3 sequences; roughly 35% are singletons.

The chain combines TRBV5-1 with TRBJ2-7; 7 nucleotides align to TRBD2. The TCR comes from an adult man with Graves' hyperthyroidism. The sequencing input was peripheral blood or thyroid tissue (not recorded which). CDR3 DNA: TGCGCCAGCAGTAGCGGGCTCACCTACGAGCAGTACTTC. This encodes CASSSGLTYEQYF.